This T cell receptor (beta chain) is from a study of blood T cell repertoires in COVID-19. About the research overall: T cells, B-cell-depleted T cells, or PBMCs provided the cDNA or gDNA that served as material.

Trimming took off 4 bases at V and 6 bases at J, with 12 bases between the two ends. The CDR3 has 13 amino acids. Germline CDR1 reads SGDLS; CDR2 reads YYNGEE. Source study methods: Scientists estimated how many nucleated cells there were by amplifying reference gene primers. Using immunoSEQ multiplex PCR, the repertoire was profiled, and TCRdb retains in-frame clones only, with some absent. V and J calls and clone size are as listed in that table; D and trimming were resolved from the DNA. The sample records about 220,000 clones, about three quarters being singletons. Material for sequencing was peripheral blood. The gene calls are TRBV9 and TRBJ2-3; D unclear. This clonotype was obtained from a woman aged 70-85 years with acute or convalescent COVID-19. The CDR3 DNA reads as TGTGCCAGCAGCCTATCGACCAGGGATACGCAGTATTTT. Translation: CASSLSTRDTQYF.